The present entry profiles one T cell receptor beta chain with its context. TCRdb's table, derived via immunoSEQ multiplex PCR, lists solely in-frame clones and lacks some. The sample has 65,000 to 85,000 clones, about 98% seen once. The data were obtained in a study of technical replicates of blood from a handful of donors. V lost 0 bases and J lost 2, with 11 bases in between. Germline assignment: CDR1 LGHNA and CDR2 YNFKEQ. This CDR3 comprises 16 residues. The origin of this receptor is a human donor in good health. The chain links TRBV4-2 to TRBJ2-1; the D gene is possibly TRBD2 (5 bases). Sequencing was carried out using T cells isolated from PBMCs. The CDR3 DNA sequence: TGTGCCAGCAGCCAAGATAGGGAGCGGACCTACAATGAGCAGTTCTTC. Encoded protein: CASSQDRERTYNEQFF.